Below, 14 T cell receptor beta chains from the same sample are listed, as sequenced in a study of cytomegalovirus exposure and HLA in healthy donors. The PCR used 60 Vbeta and 13 Jbeta primers. Sequencing was performed with immunoSEQ multiplex PCR; in TCRdb, only in-frame clones are kept and a portion is missing. Among approximately 160,000 clones listed, just over 75% were seen once. Sequencing was performed on PBMCs. The receptors shown here come from a woman aged 25 to 39 in good health and CMV-seropositive.

This clone was seen more than once but under ten times. The chain couples TRBV30 to TRBJ2-2; 8 bases align to TRBD1. In germline, CDR1 is GTSNPN, CDR2 SVGIG (reference sequence). V shed 5 bases, J shed 2 bases, and the junction held 7 bases outside the gene matches. CDR3 length equals 15 residues. In nucleotides, the CDR3 is TGTGCCTGGGTACCGGGACAGGCAAACACCGGGGAGCTGTTTTTT. It specifies CAWVPGQANTGELFF. The full variable domain, with the rest looked up from reference TRBV30 and TRBJ2-2, is SQTIHQWPATLVQPVGSPLSLECTVEGTSNPNLYWYRQAAGRGLQLLFYSVGIGQISSEVPQNLSASRPQDRQFILSSKKLLLSDSGFYLCAWVPGQANTGELFFGEGSRLTVL.

This clone was counted between two and nine times. The rearrangement links TRBV6-5 to TRBJ1-1; the D is unclear. Looked up from germline, CDR1 is MNHEY and CDR2 is SVGAGI. CDR3 length: 14 amino acids. Trimming took off 4 bases at V and 0 bases at J, with 9 bases between the two ends. For the CDR3, the DNA is TGTGCCAGCAGTTGGGCATCAATGAACACTGAAGCTTTCTTT. Translation gives CASSWASMNTEAFF.

The chain uses TRBV5-4 and TRBJ2-2, with 11 bases lining up with TRBD2. Germline V lookup: CDR1 SGHNT, CDR2 YYREEE (reference sequence). The CDR3 consists of 19 residues. V shed 1 base, J shed 1 base, and the junction held 9 bases outside the gene matches. The CDR3 loop is CASSLPGGTSGGNTGELFF. Written as DNA, the CDR3 is TGTGCCAGCAGCTTGCCGGGGGGTACTAGCGGGGGGAACACCGGGGAGCTGTTTTTT. Looking up the rest from reference TRBV5-4 and TRBJ2-2 gives the full variable domain: ETGVTQSPTHLIKTRGQQVTLRCSSQSGHNTVSWYQQALGQGPQFIFQYYREEENGRGNFPPRFSGLQFPNYSSELNVNALELDDSALYLCASSLPGGTSGGNTGELFFGEGSRLTVL.

The V gene is TRBV14, the J gene TRBJ2-7, with D uncertain. This CDR3 comprises 13 residues. Germline CDR1 reads SGHDN; CDR2 reads FVKESK. Trimming shortened V by 0 bases and J by 3 bases, and 6 bases separated the two germline ends. This CDR3 is CASSQEISYEQYF. CDR3 DNA sequence: TGTGCCAGCAGCCAAGAGATTAGCTACGAGCAGTACTTC.

This clone has just a few counts. The chain couples TRBV25-1 to TRBJ2-1; TRBD2 aligns across 11 bases. This CDR3 is built from 18 residues. V gave up 0 bases and J gave up 0 bases; unmatched junction bases: 4. CDR1 is MGHDK and CDR2 is SYGVNS in the germline V gene. This chain's CDR3 is CASSEYGTSGSSYNEQFF. Written as DNA, the CDR3 is TGTGCCAGCAGTGAATATGGGACTAGCGGAAGCTCCTACAATGAGCAGTTCTTC.

The chain carries TRBV4-2 and TRBJ2-7, with 9 bases that match TRBD2. Germline V gene lookup returns CDR1 LGHNA and CDR2 YNFKEQ. The CDR3 is 16 residues long. The J segment lost 6 bases and the V segment lost 0 bases, leaving 9 bases of the junction unmatched. The CDR3 DNA reads TGTGCCAGCAGCCAAGATGTTAGCGGGAGTGCCTTCGAGCAGTACTTC. Translated: CASSQDVSGSAFEQYF.

The chain carries TRBV6-6 and TRBJ2-1, with 9 bases identical to TRBD1. With V trimmed by 7 bases and J by 8 bases, 12 bases remained unmatched. The CDR3 consists of 15 residues. CDR1 is MNHNY, CDR2 SVGAGI, per germline (reference sequence). CDR3 region: CASITGQGLDDEQFF. The CDR3 DNA follows: TGTGCCAGCATTACCGGACAGGGGCTTGATGATGAGCAGTTCTTC.

This sequence joins TRBV30 and TRBJ2-2, with unresolved D. Trimming cost V 4 bases and J 2 bases, with 5 bases left between them. This CDR3 comprises 12 residues. Germline V gives CDR1 GTSNPN, CDR2 SVGIG (reference sequence). The CDR3: CAWMANTGELFF. The CDR3 coding sequence is TGTGCCTGGATGGCTAACACCGGGGAGCTGTTTTTT.

The chain combines TRBV7-6 with TRBJ1-4; D call uncertain. Trimming left V 2 bases short and J 1 base short, with 8 bases between. Germline CDR1 reads SGHVS; CDR2 reads FNYEAQ. The CDR3 is 15 residues long. In nucleotides, the CDR3 is TGTGCCAGCAGCTTAACGAGTTTAACTAATGAAAAACTGTTTTTT. It encodes CASSLTSLTNEKLFF.

The chain has TRBV10-3 and TRBJ2-7, with TRBD1 matching over 7 bases. Germline trimming cut 0 bases from V and 4 bases from J; bases unmatched to any gene: 6. Germline V lookup: CDR1 ENHRY, CDR2 SYGVKD. This CDR3 comprises 15 residues. DNA for the CDR3: TGTGCCATCAGTGAGTCGACAGGGATGAGGTACGAGCAGTACTTC. Translated, it gives CAISESTGMRYEQYF.

The chain joins TRBV7-2 to TRBJ1-3; TRBD1 matches 9 bases. Germline CDR1 is SGHTA and CDR2 is FQGNSA. V dropped 5 bases and J dropped 3; count of bases not matched to a gene: 5. The CDR3 consists of 15 residues. In DNA, the CDR3 is TGTGCCAGCAGCCCTGGACAGGGGCTTGGAAACACCATATATTTT. The encoded protein is CASSPGQGLGNTIYF. The full variable domain, its missing parts supplied by reference TRBV7-2 and TRBJ1-3, is GAGVSQSPSNKVTEKGKDVELRCDPISGHTALYWYRQSLGQGLEFLIYFQGNSAPDKSGLPSDRFSAERTGGSVSTLTIQRTQQEDSAVYLCASSPGQGLGNTIYFGEGSWLTVV.

The CDR3 loop reads CASSPGGRNTGELFF. CDR3 DNA sequence: TGCGCCAGCAGCCCTGGCGGGCGGAACACCGGGGAGCTGTTTTTT. The genes are TRBV5-1 and TRBJ2-2, with a possible D match to TRBD2 (5 bases). The ends were cut back, 4 bases at V and 1 base at J, with 11 bases in the middle. Germline CDR1 SGHRS, CDR2 YFSETQ. This CDR3 comprises 15 residues.

There are a few counts of this clone. The V and J genes are TRBV6-4 and TRBJ1-2; 11 nucleotides match TRBD1. CDR3 length equals 15 residues. After removal of 6 bases from V and 6 bases from J, the junction contained 9 bases not matched to a gene. In germline, CDR1 is MRHNA, CDR2 SNTAGT. CDR3 residues: CASSPGQGVVNGYTF. The CDR3 DNA sequence: TGTGCCAGCAGCCCGGGACAGGGGGTCGTAAATGGCTACACCTTC.

The chain joins TRBV5-1 to TRBJ2-7, with D perhaps matching TRBD2 (6 bases). CDR1 and CDR2 from the germline V gene are SGHRS and YFSETQ. Trimming pared 4 bases from V and 3 bases from J, leaving 23 bases between. The CDR3 extends over 17 amino acids. In DNA, the CDR3 is TGCGCCAGCAGCGCGGAGGGGAGCCGCAGGTTGAGCTACGAGCAGTACTTC. This encodes CASSAEGSRRLSYEQYF.